These 16 T cell receptor beta chains came from one sample sequenced in a study of identical twins. TCRdb re-called the 5' RACE reads with MiXCR, one entry per CDR3 protein. The data hold around 250,000 distinct CDR3 sequences, with over 9.5% observed a single time. These data also featured in a second study, about yellow fever vaccine responses in identical twins.

Sequencing used memory (CD45RO+) T cells sorted from blood. Receptors were obtained from a woman under 30 in good health.

This clonotype was observed a handful of times. The chain is built from TRBV3-1 and TRBJ2-7; 9 bases fit TRBD2. The CDR3 is made up of 15 amino acids. Germline V gene lookup returns CDR1 LGHDT and CDR2 YNNKEL (reference sequence). With 2 bases clipped from V and 3 bases from J, the junction kept 5 bases outside the gene matches. The DNA for the CDR3 is TGTGCCAGCAGCCAAAACCGACTAGCGGTCTACGAGCAGTACTTC. This encodes CASSQNRLAVYEQYF.

Many counts were recorded for this clonotype. V usage is TRBV7-2 and J usage is TRBJ1-2; a weak D match, TRBD1 (6 bases). The CDR3 has 16 residues. Trimming shortened V by 1 base and J by 0 bases, and 12 bases separated the two germline ends. Per germline, CDR1 SGHTA and CDR2 FQGNSA. The DNA of the CDR3 is TGTGCCAGCAGCTTAGAGGGGGGCAGTCCTAACTATGGCTACACCTTC. It specifies CASSLEGGSPNYGYTF.

This clonotype was seen a handful of times. The genes are TRBV6-2 or TRBV6-3 and TRBJ2-3, with 10 bases lining up with TRBD2. Looked up from germline, CDR1 is MNHEY and CDR2 is SVGEGT. The ends lost 0 bases at V and 1 base at J; junction bases unmatched: 7. The length of the CDR3 is 18 residues. CDR3 coding DNA: TGTGCCAGCAGTTACTCGTTTAGCGGGGGGCCTGGCACAGATACGCAGTATTTT. It codes for CASSYSFSGGPGTDTQYF.

This clonotype was found once. The CDR3 DNA reads as TGCAGTGCTAGAACGAATCCGGGGGGTTTTAAAGATGAGCAGTTCTTC. It specifies CSARTNPGGFKDEQFF. The chain couples TRBV20-1 to TRBJ2-1; 7 positions match TRBD2. There are 16 residues in the CDR3. V trimming: 2 bases; J trimming: 8 bases; junction bases outside the gene matches: 15. The germline CDR1 and CDR2 sequences are DFQATT and SNEGSKA (reference sequence).

This clonotype was seen many times. The chain uses TRBV4-2 and TRBJ2-1; D might be TRBD2 (5 bases). Per the germline V gene, CDR1 is LGHNA and CDR2 is YNFKEQ. Trimming cost V 4 bases and J 6 bases, with 16 bases left between them. There are 15 residues in the CDR3. This CDR3 is CASSPRAVVGNEQFF. The CDR3 nucleotides read TGTGCCAGCAGCCCGAGGGCCGTTGTAGGCAATGAGCAGTTCTTC.

This clonotype was detected only once. This chain links TRBV2 with TRBJ2-1; TRBD2 matches at 9 bases. This CDR3 is built from 16 residues. Germline V gene data show CDR1 as SNHLY and CDR2 as FYNNEI. V lost 1 base, J lost 0 bases, and 1 base stayed unmatched. The CDR3 loop is CASSEGGGGSYNEQFF. The CDR3 DNA sequence: TGTGCCAGCAGTGAAGGCGGGGGGGGCTCCTACAATGAGCAGTTCTTC.

V and J are TRBV7-2 and TRBJ2-5, with 9 bases matching TRBD2. J gave up 2 bases and V 1 base, and 2 bases lay outside the gene matches. Germline V CDR1 and CDR2: SGHTA, FQGNSA. The CDR3 spans 15 residues. The DNA of the CDR3 is TGTGCCAGCAGCTTAGGGCGGGGGGGTCAAGAGACCCAGTACTTC. It encodes CASSLGRGGQETQYF.

This clonotype was seen only a few times. This chain connects TRBV28 to TRBJ2-2, with unresolved D. Germline V lookup: CDR1 MDHEN, CDR2 SYDVKM. The ends were cut back, 7 bases at V and 4 bases at J, with 10 bases in the middle. The CDR3 covers 13 residues. This CDR3 reads CASNWRTTGELFF. Here the CDR3 DNA reads TGTGCCAGCAACTGGCGGACCACCGGGGAGCTGTTTTTT. The full variable domain, in which reference TRBV28 and TRBJ2-2 provide the parts outside the CDR3, is DVKVTQSSRYLVKRTGEKVFLECVQDMDHENMFWYRQDPGLGLRLIYFSYDVKMKEKGDIPEGYSVSREKKERFSLILESASTNQTSMYLCASNWRTTGELFFGEGSRLTVL.

This clonotype was detected a few times. The chain carries TRBV3-1 and TRBJ2-6; 9 bases line up with TRBD2. V trimming: 2 bases; J trimming: 6 bases; junction bases outside the gene matches: 11. CDR1 LGHDT and CDR2 YNNKEL come from the germline V gene (reference sequence). The length of the CDR3 is 18 residues. DNA of the CDR3: TGTGCCAGCAGCCAAAATAGACTAGCGGCCACCACGGCCAACGTCCTGACTTTC. It specifies CASSQNRLAATTANVLTF.

This chain links TRBV6-2 or TRBV6-3 with TRBJ2-4, with 8 positions matching TRBD1. The CDR3 has 20 amino acids. The V gene's germline CDR1 is MNHEY and CDR2 SVGEGT. V lost 3 bases to trimming and J lost 9 bases; unmatched junction nucleotides: 25. The chain's CDR3 is CASSYKLPTQTGTGLSIQYF. The DNA for the CDR3 is TGTGCCAGCAGTTATAAGTTACCCACTCAGACCGGGACAGGATTAAGCATTCAGTACTTC.

For this clonotype: A much larger clone lies a single base off, so this may be a read error. V and J are TRBV5-1 and TRBJ2-3, with D possibly TRBD2 on 5 matching bases. Trimming removed 8 bases from V and 7 bases from J, with 20 bases in between. Germline CDR1 reads SGHRS; CDR2 reads YFSETQ. The CDR3 is made up of 14 amino acids. DNA for the CDR3: TGCGCCAGTGGGAGCGGTGACCAGCCATATACGCAGTATTTT. Amino acid sequence: CASGSGDQPYTQYF.

This clonotype was observed a handful of times. The chain couples TRBV30 to TRBJ2-3; D is unresolved. Trimming took off 0 bases at V and 2 bases at J, with 9 bases between the two ends. Per the germline V gene, CDR1 is GTSNPN and CDR2 is SVGIG (reference sequence). CDR3 length equals 14 residues. The CDR3 spells CAWSVLLNTDTQYF. The DNA of the CDR3 is TGTGCCTGGAGTGTACTTCTCAACACAGATACGCAGTATTTT.

The chain employs TRBV11-2 and TRBJ2-7; D tentatively fits TRBD1 or TRBD2 (5 bases each). The V gene's germline CDR1 is SGHAT and CDR2 FQNNGV. The CDR3 length is 13 residues. V was shortened by 6 bases and J by 6 bases, with 15 bases between the two germline ends. The DNA of the CDR3 is TGTGCCAGCAGGCCTCAATCAGGGACCGAGCAGTACTTC. Its protein is CASRPQSGTEQYF.

This clonotype was observed many times. The chain links TRBV5-1 to TRBJ2-1; D perhaps matches TRBD1 (5 bases). Trimming left V 3 bases short and J 9 bases short, with 22 bases between. Germline loops: CDR1 SGHRS, CDR2 YFSETQ. This CDR3 region has 16 residues. As DNA, the CDR3 is TGCGCCAGCAGCTCCGGGCCTAGAGCCTCTAGGGGTGAGCAGTTCTTC. It yields the protein CASSSGPRASRGEQFF.

Only a few counts were recorded for this clonotype. This sequence joins TRBV9 and TRBJ2-3; weak D call: TRBD1 (6 bases). CDR3 length equals 16 residues. With 4 bases removed from V and 5 bases from J, the gap between germline ends came to 20 bases. Germline V gives CDR1 SGDLS, CDR2 YYNGEE. CDR3 in DNA: TGTGCCAGCAGCCTAACTCAGGGGACCCCCGGAGATACGCAGTATTTT. As protein: CASSLTQGTPGDTQYF.

This clonotype has a handful of counts. This sequence joins TRBV12-3 or TRBV12-4 and TRBJ1-6; D is perhaps TRBD1 (6 bases). V lost 4 bases to trimming and J lost 7 bases, with 14 bases between them. This CDR3 is 15 amino acids long. Written as DNA, the CDR3 is TGTGCCAGCAGTTACAGGGTCCAGCAGAATTCACCCCTCCACTTT. Encoded protein: CASSYRVQQNSPLHF.